The 14 T cell receptor beta chains below come from one sample, sequenced in a study of blood T cell repertoires in COVID-19. Libraries were prepared by immunoSEQ multiplex PCR; TCRdb keeps only in-frame clonotypes and omits some of them. The data show about 220,000 clones, roughly four fifths seen once. The sequencing sample was made of PBMCs or T cells enriched from blood (not recorded which). The receptors here all came from a woman in her forties or fifties who had been exposed to COVID-19.

V gene TRBV2 combines with J gene TRBJ1-1; no definite D call. V shed 6 bases and J shed 8 bases, with 10 bases lying between them. Germline V gene lookup returns CDR1 SNHLY and CDR2 FYNNEI. The CDR3 totals 11 residues. The CDR3 DNA reads TGTGCCAGCAGGGTTAAACACGAAGCTTTCTTT. Its translation: CASRVKHEAFF.

CDR3 DNA sequence: TGTGCCAGCAGCCAGGACAAGGCTTCACCCCTCCACTTT. Its translation is CASSQDKASPLHF. The chain carries TRBV3-1 (or the pseudogene TRBV3-2) and TRBJ1-6; D may be TRBD1 (5 bases). The CDR3 covers 13 residues. Germline V lookup: CDR1 LGHDT, CDR2 YNNKEL (reference sequence). Between the trimmed V and J ends, which lost 3 bases and 9 bases, there was a span of 9 bases.

This clone has only one observation. The chain carries TRBV3-1 (or the pseudogene TRBV3-2) and TRBJ2-1, with TRBD2 identical over 10 bases. There are 16 residues in the CDR3. Germline CDR1 reads LGHDT; CDR2 reads YNNKEL (reference sequence). The V gene end was trimmed by 3 bases and the J gene end by 1 base; junction bases not matched to a gene: 3. In DNA form, the CDR3 reads TGTGCCAGCAGCCAGGGAGCGGGGGGGTCCTACAATGAGCAGTTCTTC. It translates to CASSQGAGGSYNEQFF.

This chain connects TRBV6-2 or TRBV6-3 to TRBJ2-3; 8 bases map to TRBD2. The junction had 14 bases not matched to a gene; V was cut back by 6 bases and J by 3 bases. The CDR3 contains 17 residues. Germline-derived CDR1 and CDR2 are MNHEY and SVGEGT. The CDR3 loop is CASSPARGGTKTDTQYF. The DNA of the CDR3 is TGTGCCAGCAGCCCCGCTCGCGGGGGGACTAAAACAGATACGCAGTATTTT.

The V and J genes are TRBV19 and TRBJ1-2, with D perhaps matching TRBD1 (6 bases). There are 13 residues in the CDR3. V was cut by 4 bases and J by 4 bases, with 10 bases left in between. Germline CDR1 is LNHDA and CDR2 is SQIVND (reference sequence). CDR3 amino acids: CASSNQGPYGYTF. CDR3 nucleotide sequence: TGTGCCAGTAGTAATCAGGGGCCCTATGGCTACACCTTC.

The sample holds a few counts of this clone. This rearrangement joins TRBV7-3 to TRBJ1-2; maybe TRBD1 (5 bases). The V gene lost 0 bases and the J gene lost 4 bases, with 12 bases spanning the gap. Germline loops: CDR1 SGHTA, CDR2 FQGTGA. The CDR3 extends over 15 amino acids. CDR3 DNA sequence: TGTGCCAGCAGCTTAACAGGCAGGGCTGGCTATGGCTACACCTTC. It is translated as CASSLTGRAGYGYTF. The variable domain in full, with the rest retrieved from reference TRBV7-3 and TRBJ1-2, is GAGVSQTPSNKVTEKGKYVELRCDPISGHTALYWYRQSLGQGPEFLIYFQGTGAADDSGLPNDRFFAVRPEGSVSTLKIQRTERGDSAVYLCASSLTGRAGYGYTFGSGTRLTVV.

V gene TRBV5-4 combines with J gene TRBJ1-2; 9 bases match TRBD1. The junction had 10 bases not matched to a gene; V was cut back by 4 bases and J by 6 bases. Germline V gives CDR1 SGHNT, CDR2 YYREEE (reference sequence). This CDR3 is 15 amino acids long. CDR3 sequence reads: CASSRIPDRGNGYTF. CDR3 coding DNA: TGTGCCAGCAGCCGTATCCCAGACAGGGGGAATGGCTACACCTTC.

CDR3 DNA sequence: TGTGCCAGCAGTTACTCAGAAGGGGGCTCAGTTGAGCAGTTCTTC. Translated, it gives CASSYSEGGSVEQFF. This chain connects TRBV6-6 to TRBJ2-1, with 7 bases that match TRBD1. V lost 0 bases, J lost 9 bases, and 8 bases stayed unmatched. The length of the CDR3 is 15 residues. Germline V gene lookup returns CDR1 MNHNY and CDR2 SVGAGI (reference sequence).

This chain connects TRBV7-9 to TRBJ2-3, with D maybe TRBD2 (7 bases). Deletions cut 4 bases from V and 3 bases from J, with 23 bases between. The CDR3 length is 18 residues. CDR1 is SEHNR, CDR2 FQNEAQ, per germline (reference sequence). DNA for the CDR3: TGTGCCAGCAGCTCACTTAGGGGGGGGACCCACCTTACAGATACGCAGTATTTT. Protein: CASSSLRGGTHLTDTQYF.

The genes are TRBV6-2 or TRBV6-3 and TRBJ2-1; D may be TRBD2 (5 bases). Trimming took off 5 bases at V and 0 bases at J, with 8 bases between the two ends. CDR1 and CDR2 (germline): MNHEY, SVGEGT. The CDR3 contains 14 residues. As DNA, the CDR3 is TGTGCCAGCAGTCCGGGGTTCTCCTACAATGAGCAGTTCTTC. It yields the protein CASSPGFSYNEQFF.

The count of this clone is one. This chain links TRBV7-6 with TRBJ2-7; D call uncertain. The ends were cut back, 5 bases at V and 2 bases at J, with 19 bases in the middle. This CDR3 region has 16 residues. Looked up from germline, CDR1 is SGHVS and CDR2 is FNYEAQ. CDR3 region: CASSPRPNLGPYEQYF. The CDR3 bases are TGTGCCAGCAGCCCGAGACCGAACTTGGGCCCCTACGAGCAGTACTTC.

V and J are TRBV7-9 and TRBJ2-4; TRBD2 matches 7 bases. Germline values: CDR1 SEHNR, CDR2 FQNEAQ (reference sequence). The trim removed 5 bases at V and 0 bases at J, leaving 7 bases unmatched. This CDR3 comprises 16 residues. The CDR3 here is CASSPWGGVAKNIQYF. CDR3 nucleotide sequence: TGTGCCAGCAGCCCGTGGGGAGGGGTAGCCAAAAACATTCAGTACTTC.

The chain joins TRBV4-2 to TRBJ2-3; perhaps TRBD2 as D (6 bases). The CDR3 runs 16 residues. Germline V gives CDR1 LGHNA, CDR2 YNFKEQ. Trimming removed 0 bases at V and 3 bases at J, with 13 bases between. The CDR3 protein is CASSQELARGTDTQYF. CDR3 nucleotide sequence: TGTGCCAGCAGCCAAGAACTAGCTAGAGGGACAGATACGCAGTATTTT.

The chain links TRBV19 to TRBJ2-7, with 8 bases fitting TRBD1. The germline V gene has CDR1 LNHDA and CDR2 SQIVND (reference sequence). With 3 bases clipped from V and 2 bases from J, the junction kept 6 bases outside the gene matches. CDR3 length: 15 amino acids. The CDR3 here is CASSIAGTGAYEQYF. The CDR3 region has the DNA TGTGCCAGTAGTATCGCCGGGACAGGAGCCTACGAGCAGTACTTC. Using reference TRBV19 and TRBJ2-7 for the parts outside the CDR3, the full variable domain is DGGITQSPKYLFRKEGQNVTLSCEQNLNHDAMYWYRQDPGQGLRLIYYSQIVNDFQKGDIAEGYSVSREKKESFPLTVTSAQKNPTAFYLCASSIAGTGAYEQYFGPGTRLTVT.